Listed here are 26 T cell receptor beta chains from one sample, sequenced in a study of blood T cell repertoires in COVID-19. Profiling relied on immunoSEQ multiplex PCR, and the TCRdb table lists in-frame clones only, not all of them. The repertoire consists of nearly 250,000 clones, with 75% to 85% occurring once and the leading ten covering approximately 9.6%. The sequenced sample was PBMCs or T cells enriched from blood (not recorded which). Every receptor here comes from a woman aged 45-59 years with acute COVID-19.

CDR3 in DNA: TGTGCCAGCAGCCTCTACAGGACAGGGGGTAAGGAGCCCCAGCATTTT. It encodes CASSLYRTGGKEPQHF. The gene calls are TRBV7-9 and TRBJ1-5; 10 nucleotides agree with TRBD1. J was trimmed by 8 bases and V by 5 bases; bases with no gene match: 12. Germline V gene data show CDR1 as SEHNR and CDR2 as FQNEAQ (reference sequence). The CDR3 spans 16 residues.

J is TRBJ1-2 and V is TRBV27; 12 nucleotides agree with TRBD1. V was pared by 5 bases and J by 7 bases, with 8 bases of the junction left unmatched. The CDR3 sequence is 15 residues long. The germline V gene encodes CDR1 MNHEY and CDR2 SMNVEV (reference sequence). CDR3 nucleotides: TGTGCCAGCAGTCCTGGGACAGGGGGCGCGTTTGGCTACACCTTC. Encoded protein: CASSPGTGGAFGYTF.

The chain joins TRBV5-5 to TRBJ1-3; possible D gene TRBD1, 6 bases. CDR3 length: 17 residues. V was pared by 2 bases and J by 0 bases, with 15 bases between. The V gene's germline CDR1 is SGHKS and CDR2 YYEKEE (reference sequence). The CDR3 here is CASSFSPQGTSGNTIYF. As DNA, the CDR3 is TGTGCCAGCAGCTTTAGTCCCCAGGGGACCTCTGGAAACACCATATATTTT.

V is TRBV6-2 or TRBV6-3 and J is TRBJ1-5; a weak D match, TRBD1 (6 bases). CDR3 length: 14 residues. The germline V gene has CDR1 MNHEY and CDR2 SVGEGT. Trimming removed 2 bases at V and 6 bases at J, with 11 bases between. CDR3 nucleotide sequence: TGTGCCAGCAGTTACGGGGGCGCAGGTCAGCCCCAGCATTTT. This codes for CASSYGGAGQPQHF.

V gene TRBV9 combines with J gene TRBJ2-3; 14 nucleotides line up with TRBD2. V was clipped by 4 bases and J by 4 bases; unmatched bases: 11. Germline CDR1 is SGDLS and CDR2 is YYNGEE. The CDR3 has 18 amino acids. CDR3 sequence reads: CASSPRLAGGLPPDTQYF. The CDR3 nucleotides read TGTGCCAGCAGCCCGAGACTAGCGGGGGGGCTGCCGCCAGATACGCAGTATTTT.

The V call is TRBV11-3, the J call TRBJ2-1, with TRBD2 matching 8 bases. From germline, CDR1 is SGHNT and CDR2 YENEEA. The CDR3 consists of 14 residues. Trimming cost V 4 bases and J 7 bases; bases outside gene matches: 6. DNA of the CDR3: TGTGCCAGCAGCTCTCGGGAGGGGTGGAATGAGCAGTTCTTC. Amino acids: CASSSREGWNEQFF. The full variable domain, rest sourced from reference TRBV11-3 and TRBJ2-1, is EAGVVQSPRYKIIEKKQPVAFWCNPISGHNTLYWYLQNLGQGPELLIRYENEEAVDDSQLPKDRFSAERLKGVDSTLKIQPAELGDSAVYLCASSSREGWNEQFFGPGTRLTVL.

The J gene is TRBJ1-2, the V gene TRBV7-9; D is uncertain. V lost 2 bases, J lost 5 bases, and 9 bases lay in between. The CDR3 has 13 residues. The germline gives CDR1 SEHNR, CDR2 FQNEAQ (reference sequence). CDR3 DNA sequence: TGTGCCAGCAGCTTAACGGGGTTGTATGGCTACACCTTC. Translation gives CASSLTGLYGYTF. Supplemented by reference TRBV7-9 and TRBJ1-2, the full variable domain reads DTGVSQNPRHKITKRGQNVTFRCDPISEHNRLYWYRQTLGQGPEFLTYFQNEAQLEKSRLLSDRFSAERPKGSFSTLEIQRTEQGDSAMYLCASSLTGLYGYTFGSGTRLTVV.

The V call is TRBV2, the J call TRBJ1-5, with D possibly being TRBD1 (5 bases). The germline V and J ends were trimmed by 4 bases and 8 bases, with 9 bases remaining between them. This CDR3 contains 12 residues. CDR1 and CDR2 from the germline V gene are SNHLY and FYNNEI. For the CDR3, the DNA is TGTGCCAGCAGTGCGGGGGGTGAGCCCCAGCATTTT. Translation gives CASSAGGEPQHF.

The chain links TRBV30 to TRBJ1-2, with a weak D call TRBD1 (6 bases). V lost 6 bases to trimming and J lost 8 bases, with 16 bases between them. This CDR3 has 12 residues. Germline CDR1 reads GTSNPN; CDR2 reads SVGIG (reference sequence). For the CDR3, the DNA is TGTGCCTGCCCTACAGGGCTGAGGGGCTACACCTTC. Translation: CACPTGLRGYTF.

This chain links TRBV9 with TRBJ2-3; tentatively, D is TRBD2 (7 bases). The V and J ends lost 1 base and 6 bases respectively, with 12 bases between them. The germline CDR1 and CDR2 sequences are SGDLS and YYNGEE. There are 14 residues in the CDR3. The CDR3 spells CASSVRGGADTQYF. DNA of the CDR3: TGTGCCAGCAGCGTAAGGGGGGGCGCGGATACGCAGTATTTT.

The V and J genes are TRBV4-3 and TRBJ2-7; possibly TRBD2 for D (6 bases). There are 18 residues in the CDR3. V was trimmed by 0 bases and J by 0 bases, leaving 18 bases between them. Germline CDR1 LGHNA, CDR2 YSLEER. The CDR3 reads CASSQDWGVIGSSYEQYF. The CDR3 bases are TGCGCCAGCAGCCAAGATTGGGGGGTTATTGGCTCCTCCTACGAGCAGTACTTC.

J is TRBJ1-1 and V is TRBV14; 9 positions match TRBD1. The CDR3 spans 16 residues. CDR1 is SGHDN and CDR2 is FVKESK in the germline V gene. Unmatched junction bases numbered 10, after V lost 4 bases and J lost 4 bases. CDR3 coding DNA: TGTGCCAGCAGCCCAGAACCACAGGGGGCGTCCACTGAAGCTTTCTTT. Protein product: CASSPEPQGASTEAFF.

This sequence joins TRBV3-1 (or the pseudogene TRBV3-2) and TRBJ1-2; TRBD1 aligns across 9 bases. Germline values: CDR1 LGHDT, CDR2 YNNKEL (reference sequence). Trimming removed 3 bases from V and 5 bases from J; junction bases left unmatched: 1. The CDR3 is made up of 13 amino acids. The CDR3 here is CASSHGTGYGYTF. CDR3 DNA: TGTGCCAGCAGCCACGGGACAGGGTATGGCTACACCTTC.

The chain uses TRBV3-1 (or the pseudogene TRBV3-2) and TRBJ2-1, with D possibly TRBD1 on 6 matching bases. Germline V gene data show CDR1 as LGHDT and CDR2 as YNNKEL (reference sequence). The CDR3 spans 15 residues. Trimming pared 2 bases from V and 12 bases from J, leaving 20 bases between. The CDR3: CASSQPHGTTLGQFF. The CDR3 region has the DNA TGTGCCAGCAGCCAACCCCACGGGACAACCTTGGGGCAGTTCTTC.

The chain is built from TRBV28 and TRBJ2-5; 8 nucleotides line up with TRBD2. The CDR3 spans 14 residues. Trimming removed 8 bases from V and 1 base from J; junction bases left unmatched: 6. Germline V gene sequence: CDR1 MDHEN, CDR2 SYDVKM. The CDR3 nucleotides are TGTGCCAGCGTTTCGGGGGGGACCCAAGAGACCCAGTACTTC. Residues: CASVSGGTQETQYF.

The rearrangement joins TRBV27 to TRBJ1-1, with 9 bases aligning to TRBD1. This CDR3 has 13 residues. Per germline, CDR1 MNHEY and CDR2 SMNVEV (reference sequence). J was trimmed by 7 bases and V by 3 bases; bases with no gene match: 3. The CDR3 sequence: CASSLDRGFEAFF. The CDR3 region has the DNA TGTGCCAGCAGTTTGGACAGGGGCTTTGAAGCTTTCTTT.

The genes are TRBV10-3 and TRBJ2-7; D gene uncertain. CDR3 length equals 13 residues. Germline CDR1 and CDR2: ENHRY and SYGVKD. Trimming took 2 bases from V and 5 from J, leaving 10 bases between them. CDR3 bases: TGTGCCATCAGTGAGCCCCCAACAAACGAGCAGTACTTC. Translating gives CAISEPPTNEQYF.

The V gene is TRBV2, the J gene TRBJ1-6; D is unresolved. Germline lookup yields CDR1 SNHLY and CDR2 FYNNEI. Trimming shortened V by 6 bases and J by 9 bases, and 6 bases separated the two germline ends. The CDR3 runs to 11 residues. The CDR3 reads CASREGSPLHF. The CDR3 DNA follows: TGTGCCAGCAGGGAGGGTTCACCCCTCCACTTT.

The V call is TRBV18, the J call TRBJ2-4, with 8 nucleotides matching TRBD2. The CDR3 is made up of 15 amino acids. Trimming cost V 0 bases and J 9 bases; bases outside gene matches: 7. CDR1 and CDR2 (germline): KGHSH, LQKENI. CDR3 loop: CASSPPDGGVGIQYF. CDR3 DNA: TGTGCCAGCTCACCACCAGACGGGGGGGTCGGCATTCAGTACTTC. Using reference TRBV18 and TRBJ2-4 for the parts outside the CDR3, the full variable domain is NAGVMQNPRHLVRRRGQEARLRCSPMKGHSHVYWYRQLPEEGLKFMVYLQKENIIDESGMPKERFSAEFPKEGPSILRIQQVVRGDSAAYFCASSPPDGGVGIQYFGAGTRLSVL.

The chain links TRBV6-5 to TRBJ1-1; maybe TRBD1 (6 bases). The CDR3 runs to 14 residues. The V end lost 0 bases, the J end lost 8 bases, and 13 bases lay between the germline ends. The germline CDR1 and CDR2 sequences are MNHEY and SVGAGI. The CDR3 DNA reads TGTGCCAGCAGTTACTCGGACAGATTTTCCGAAGCTTTCTTT. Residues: CASSYSDRFSEAFF.

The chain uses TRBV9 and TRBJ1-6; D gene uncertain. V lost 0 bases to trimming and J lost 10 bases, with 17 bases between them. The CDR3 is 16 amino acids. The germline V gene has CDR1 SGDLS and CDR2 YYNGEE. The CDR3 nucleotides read TGTGCCAGCAGCGTAGACGGCGGTGGCGGCTGGTCACCCCTCCACTTT. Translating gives CASSVDGGGGWSPLHF.

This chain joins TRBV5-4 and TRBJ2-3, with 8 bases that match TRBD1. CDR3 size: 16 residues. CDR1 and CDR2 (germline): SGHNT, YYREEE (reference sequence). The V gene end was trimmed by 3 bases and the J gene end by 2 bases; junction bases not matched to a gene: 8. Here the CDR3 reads CASSSRQGLTTDTQYF. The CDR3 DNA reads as TGTGCCAGCAGCTCCAGACAGGGGCTGACCACAGATACGCAGTATTTT.

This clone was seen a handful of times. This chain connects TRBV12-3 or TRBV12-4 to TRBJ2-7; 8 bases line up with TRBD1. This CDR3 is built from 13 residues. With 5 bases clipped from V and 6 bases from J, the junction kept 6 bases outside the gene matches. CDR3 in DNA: TGTGCCAGCAGTACCGGGACAGGCGTCGAGCAGTACTTC. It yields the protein CASSTGTGVEQYF.

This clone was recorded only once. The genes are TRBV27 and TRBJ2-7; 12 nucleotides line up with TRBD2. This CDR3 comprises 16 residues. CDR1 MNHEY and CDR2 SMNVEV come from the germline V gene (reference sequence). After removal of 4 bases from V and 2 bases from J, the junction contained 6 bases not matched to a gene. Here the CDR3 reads CASSSLTSGGAYEQYF. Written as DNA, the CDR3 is TGTGCCAGCAGTTCCCTGACTAGCGGGGGAGCCTACGAGCAGTACTTC.

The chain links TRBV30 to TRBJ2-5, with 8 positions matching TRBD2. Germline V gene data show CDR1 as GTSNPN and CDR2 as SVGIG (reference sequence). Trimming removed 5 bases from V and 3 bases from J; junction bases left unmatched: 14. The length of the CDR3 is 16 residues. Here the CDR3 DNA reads TGTGCCTGGGCCCCCTATGTCCCGGGGGGGGAAGAGACCCAGTACTTC. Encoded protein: CAWAPYVPGGEETQYF.

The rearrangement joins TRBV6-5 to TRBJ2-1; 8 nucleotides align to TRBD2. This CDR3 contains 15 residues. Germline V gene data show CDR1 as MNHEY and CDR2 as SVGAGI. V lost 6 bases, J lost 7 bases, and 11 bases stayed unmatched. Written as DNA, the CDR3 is TGTGCCAGCAGGATCCCCGGGACTAGGGGTAATGAGCAGTTCTTC. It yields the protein CASRIPGTRGNEQFF.